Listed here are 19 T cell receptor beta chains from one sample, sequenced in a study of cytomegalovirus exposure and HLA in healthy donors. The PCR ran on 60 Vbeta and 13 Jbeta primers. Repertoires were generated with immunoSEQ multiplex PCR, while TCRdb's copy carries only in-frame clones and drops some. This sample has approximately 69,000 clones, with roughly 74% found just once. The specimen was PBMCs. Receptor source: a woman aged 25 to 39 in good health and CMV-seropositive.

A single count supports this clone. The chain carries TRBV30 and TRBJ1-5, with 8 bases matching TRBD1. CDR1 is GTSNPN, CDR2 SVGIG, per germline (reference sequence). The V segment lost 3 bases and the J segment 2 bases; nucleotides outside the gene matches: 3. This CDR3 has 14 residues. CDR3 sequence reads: CAWSADRGNQPQHF. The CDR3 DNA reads TGTGCCTGGAGCGCGGACAGGGGCAATCAGCCCCAGCATTTT.

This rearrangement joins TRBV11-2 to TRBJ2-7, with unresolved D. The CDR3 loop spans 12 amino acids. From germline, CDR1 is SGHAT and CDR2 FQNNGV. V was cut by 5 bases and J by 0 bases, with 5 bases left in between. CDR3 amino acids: CASSPSSYEQYF. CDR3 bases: TGTGCCAGCAGCCCCAGCTCCTACGAGCAGTACTTC.

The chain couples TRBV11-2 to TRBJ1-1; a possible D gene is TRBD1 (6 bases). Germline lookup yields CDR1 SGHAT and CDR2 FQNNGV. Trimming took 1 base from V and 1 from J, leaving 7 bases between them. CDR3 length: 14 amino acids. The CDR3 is CASSLVGGNTEAFF. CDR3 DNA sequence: TGTGCCAGCAGCTTAGTAGGGGGGAACACTGAAGCTTTCTTT.

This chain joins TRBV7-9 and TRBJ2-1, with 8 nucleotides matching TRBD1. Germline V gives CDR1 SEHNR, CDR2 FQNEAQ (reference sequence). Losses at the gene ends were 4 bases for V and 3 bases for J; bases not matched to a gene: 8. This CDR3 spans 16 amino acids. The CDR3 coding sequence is TGTGCCAGCAGCTCTCACAGGGGGAGAAACTACAATGAGCAGTTCTTC. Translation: CASSSHRGRNYNEQFF.

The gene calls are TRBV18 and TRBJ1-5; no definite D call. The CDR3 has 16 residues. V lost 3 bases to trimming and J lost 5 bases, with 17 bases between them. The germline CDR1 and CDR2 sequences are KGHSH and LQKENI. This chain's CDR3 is CASSPGLARVDQPQHF. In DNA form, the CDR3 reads TGTGCCAGCTCACCGGGTCTCGCGAGGGTCGATCAGCCCCAGCATTTT. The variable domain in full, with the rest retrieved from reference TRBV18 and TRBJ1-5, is NAGVMQNPRHLVRRRGQEARLRCSPMKGHSHVYWYRQLPEEGLKFMVYLQKENIIDESGMPKERFSAEFPKEGPSILRIQQVVRGDSAAYFCASSPGLARVDQPQHFGDGTRLSIL.

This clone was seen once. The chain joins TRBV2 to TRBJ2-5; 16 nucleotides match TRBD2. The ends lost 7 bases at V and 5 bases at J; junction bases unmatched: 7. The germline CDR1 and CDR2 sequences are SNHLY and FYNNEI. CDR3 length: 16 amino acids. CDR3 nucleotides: TGTGCCAGCAATAAGGGACTAGCGGGAGGGAGGGAGACCCAGTACTTC. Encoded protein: CASNKGLAGGRETQYF.

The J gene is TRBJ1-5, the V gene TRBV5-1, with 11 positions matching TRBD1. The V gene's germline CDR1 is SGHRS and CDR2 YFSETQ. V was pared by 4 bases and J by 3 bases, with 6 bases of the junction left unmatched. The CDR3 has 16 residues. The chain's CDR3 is CASSPGTGGFNQPQHF. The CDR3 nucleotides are TGCGCCAGCAGCCCGGGGACAGGGGGGTTCAATCAGCCCCAGCATTTT. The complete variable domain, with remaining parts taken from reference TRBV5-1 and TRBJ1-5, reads KAGVTQTPRYLIKTRGQQVTLSCSPISGHRSVSWYQQTPGQGLQFLFEYFSETQRNKGNFPGRFSGRQFSNSRSEMNVSTLELGDSALYLCASSPGTGGFNQPQHFGDGTRLSIL.

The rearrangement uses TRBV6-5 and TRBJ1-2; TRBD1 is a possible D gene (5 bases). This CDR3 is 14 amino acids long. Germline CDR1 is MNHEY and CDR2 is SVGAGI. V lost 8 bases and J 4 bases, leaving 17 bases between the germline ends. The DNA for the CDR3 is TGTGCCAGCGGGGCCATCGGGCGAAGCTATGGCTACACCTTC. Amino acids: CASGAIGRSYGYTF.

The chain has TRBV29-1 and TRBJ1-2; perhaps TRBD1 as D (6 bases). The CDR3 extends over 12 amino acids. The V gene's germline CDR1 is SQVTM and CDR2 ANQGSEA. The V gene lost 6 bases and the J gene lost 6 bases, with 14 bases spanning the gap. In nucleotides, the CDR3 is TGCAGCGTCGGGAACAGGGAAAATGGCTACACCTTC. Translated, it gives CSVGNRENGYTF.

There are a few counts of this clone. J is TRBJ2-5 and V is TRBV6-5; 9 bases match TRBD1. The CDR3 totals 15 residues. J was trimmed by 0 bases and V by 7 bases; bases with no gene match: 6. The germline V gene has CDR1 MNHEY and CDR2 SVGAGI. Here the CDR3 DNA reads TGTGCCAGCACCGGGACAGGGAGCCACCAAGAGACCCAGTACTTC. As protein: CASTGTGSHQETQYF.

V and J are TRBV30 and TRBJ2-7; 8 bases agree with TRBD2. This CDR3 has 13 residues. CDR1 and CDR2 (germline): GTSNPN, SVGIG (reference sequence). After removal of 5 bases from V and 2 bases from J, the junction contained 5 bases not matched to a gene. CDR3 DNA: TGTGCCTGGGGGGCGGGACTAGCCTACGAGCAGTACTTC. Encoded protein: CAWGAGLAYEQYF. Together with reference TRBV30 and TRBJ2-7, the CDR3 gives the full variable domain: SQTIHQWPATLVQPVGSPLSLECTVEGTSNPNLYWYRQAAGRGLQLLFYSVGIGQISSEVPQNLSASRPQDRQFILSSKKLLLSDSGFYLCAWGAGLAYEQYFGPGTRLTVT.

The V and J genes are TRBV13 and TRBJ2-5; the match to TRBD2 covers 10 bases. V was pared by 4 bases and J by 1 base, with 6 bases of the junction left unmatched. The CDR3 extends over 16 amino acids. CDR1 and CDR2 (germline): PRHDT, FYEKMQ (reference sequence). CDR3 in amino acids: CASSSIAGGTQETQYF. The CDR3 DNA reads TGTGCCAGCAGCTCCATAGCGGGAGGTACCCAAGAGACCCAGTACTTC.

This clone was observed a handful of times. The CDR3 bases are TGCGCCAGCAGCTTGAATCTAGCCAATGAGCAGTTCTTC. Protein sequence: CASSLNLANEQFF. This rearrangement joins TRBV5-1 to TRBJ2-1; D is perhaps TRBD2 (5 bases). The ends were cut back, 1 base at V and 6 bases at J, with 8 bases in the middle. Germline CDR1 and CDR2: SGHRS and YFSETQ. The CDR3 covers 13 residues.

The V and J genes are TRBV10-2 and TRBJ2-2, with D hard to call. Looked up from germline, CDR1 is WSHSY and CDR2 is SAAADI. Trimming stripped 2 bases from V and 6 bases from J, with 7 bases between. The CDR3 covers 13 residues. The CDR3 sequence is CASSELAAGELFF. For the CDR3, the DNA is TGCGCCAGCAGTGAGCTGGCTGCCGGGGAGCTGTTTTTT.

The CDR3 protein is CASEGGLTYEQYF. The CDR3 region has the DNA TGTGCCAGCGAGGGCGGGTTGACCTACGAGCAGTACTTC. The V gene is TRBV6-1, the J gene TRBJ2-7; tentative D call: TRBD2 (5 bases). The V and J ends lost 8 bases and 2 bases respectively, with 13 bases between them. The CDR3 runs to 13 residues. From germline, CDR1 is MNHNS and CDR2 SASEGT.

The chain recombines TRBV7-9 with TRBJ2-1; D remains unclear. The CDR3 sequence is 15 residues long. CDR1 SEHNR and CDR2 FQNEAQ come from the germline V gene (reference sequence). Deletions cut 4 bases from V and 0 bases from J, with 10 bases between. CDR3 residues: CASSSWSSSYNEQFF. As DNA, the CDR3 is TGTGCCAGCAGCTCTTGGTCTAGCTCCTACAATGAGCAGTTCTTC.

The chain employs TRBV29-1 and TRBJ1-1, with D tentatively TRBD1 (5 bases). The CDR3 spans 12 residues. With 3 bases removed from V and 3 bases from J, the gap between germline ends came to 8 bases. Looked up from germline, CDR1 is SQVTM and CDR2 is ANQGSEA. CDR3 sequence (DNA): TGCAGCGTTGAGGGGGGTGACACTGAAGCTTTCTTT. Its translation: CSVEGGDTEAFF. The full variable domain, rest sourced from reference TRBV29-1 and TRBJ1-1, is SAVISQKPSRDICQRGTSLTIQCQVDSQVTMMFWYRQQPGQSLTLIATANQGSEATYESGFVIDKFPISRPNLTFSTLTVSNMSPEDSSIYLCSVEGGDTEAFFGQGTRLTVV.

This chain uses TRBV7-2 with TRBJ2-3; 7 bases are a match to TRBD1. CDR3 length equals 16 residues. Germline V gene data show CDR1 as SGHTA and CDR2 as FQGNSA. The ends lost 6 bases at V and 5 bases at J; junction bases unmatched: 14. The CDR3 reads CASRGRTGALGDTQYF. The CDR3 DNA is TGTGCCAGCAGGGGCCGAACAGGGGCCCTGGGAGATACGCAGTATTTT.

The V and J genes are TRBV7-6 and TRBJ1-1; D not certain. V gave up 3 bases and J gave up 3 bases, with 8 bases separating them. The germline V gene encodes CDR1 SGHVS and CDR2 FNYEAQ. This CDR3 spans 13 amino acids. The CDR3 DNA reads TGTGCCAGCAGCTTCCAGTCCTACACTGAAGCTTTCTTT. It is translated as CASSFQSYTEAFF. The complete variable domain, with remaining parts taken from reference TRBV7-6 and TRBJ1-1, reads GAGVSQSPRYKVTKRGQDVALRCDPISGHVSLYWYRQALGQGPEFLTYFNYEAQQDKSGLPNDRFSAERPEGSISTLTIQRTEQRDSAMYRCASSFQSYTEAFFGQGTRLTVV.